This entry lists 27 T cell receptor beta chains sequenced from one sample in a study of CD8+CD57+ T cells in acquired aplastic anemia. Only patients with CD8+CD57+ cell expansion on flow cytometry were chosen for sequencing. Genomic DNA acted as the template from which TCR beta VDJ combination and CDR3 sequence profiling were carried out. Each CDR3 protein is one row after TCRdb ran MiXCR on the reads. The sample includes 400,000 to 600,000 distinct CDR3 sequences, 25% to 40% seen only once; the top ten take about 0.8%. Sequenced material: sorted CD4+, CD8+, or CD8+CD57+ T cells (not recorded which) from PBMCs. All receptors derive from a human donor with aplastic anemia.

V usage is TRBV10-3 and J usage is TRBJ2-1, with TRBD1 identical over 8 bases. Trimming removed 10 bases from V and 10 bases from J; junction bases left unmatched: 9. Germline-derived CDR1 and CDR2 are ENHRY and SYGVKD. The CDR3 loop spans 12 amino acids. CDR3 protein: CASRNNRGEQFF. As DNA, the CDR3 is TGTGCCAGCAGGAATAACAGGGGGGAGCAGTTCTTC.

The genes are TRBV29-1 and TRBJ1-4; TRBD1 matches at 8 bases. From germline, CDR1 is SQVTM and CDR2 ANQGSEA. This CDR3 spans 13 amino acids. V was clipped by 7 bases and J by 4 bases; unmatched bases: 5. The DNA of the CDR3 is TGCAGCGCTAGGACAGGGATTAATGAAAAACTGTTTTTT. Residues: CSARTGINEKLFF.

This clonotype has ten or more counts. This sequence joins TRBV15 and TRBJ1-6; a possible D gene is TRBD1 (5 bases). The CDR3 totals 16 residues. From germline, CDR1 is LNHNV and CDR2 YYDKDF (reference sequence). With 2 bases removed from V and 0 bases from J, the gap between germline ends came to 8 bases. This CDR3 is CATSRTGGSYNSPLHF. CDR3 nucleotide sequence: TGTGCCACCAGCAGAACCGGGGGCTCCTATAATTCACCCCTCCACTTT.

Only a few counts were recorded for this clonotype. This sequence joins TRBV28 and TRBJ2-7, with D uncertain. Germline assignment: CDR1 MDHEN and CDR2 SYDVKM. CDR3 length equals 13 residues. V was clipped by 2 bases and J by 3 bases, with 8 bases between them. As DNA, the CDR3 is TGTGCCAGCAGTTTAATCCGAAACTACGAGCAGTACTTC. Translating it yields CASSLIRNYEQYF.

This chain connects TRBV25-1 to TRBJ1-5; a weak D match, TRBD1 (6 bases). CDR1 is MGHDK and CDR2 is SYGVNS in the germline V gene. The V end was cut by 5 bases, the J end by 9 bases, with 14 bases between. The CDR3 contains 13 residues. CDR3 sequence: CASSFYRAGPQHF. CDR3 coding DNA: TGTGCCAGCAGTTTTTACAGGGCCGGGCCCCAGCATTTT.

This clonotype came up many times. The gene calls are TRBV10-3 and TRBJ2-3; D perhaps matches TRBD2 (6 bases). The V gene's germline CDR1 is ENHRY and CDR2 SYGVKD. The V and J ends lost 4 bases and 3 bases respectively, with 14 bases between them. CDR3 size: 15 residues. The CDR3 nucleotides are TGTGCCATCAGTGCAGGAGGGAGGAGGACAGATACGCAGTATTTT. Protein product: CAISAGGRRTDTQYF.

The rearrangement links TRBV11-2 to TRBJ1-5, with TRBD1 matching over 7 bases. The germline V gene has CDR1 SGHAT and CDR2 FQNNGV. This CDR3 is built from 16 residues. Unmatched junction bases numbered 15, after V lost 5 bases and J lost 8 bases. Here the CDR3 reads CASSALRVGRGEPQHF. The CDR3 nucleotides are TGTGCCAGCAGCGCACTCCGGGTCGGCAGGGGGGAGCCCCAGCATTTT. Together with reference TRBV11-2 and TRBJ1-5, the CDR3 gives the full variable domain: EAGVAQSPRYKIIEKRQSVAFWCNPISGHATLYWYQQILGQGPKLLIQFQNNGVVDDSQLPKDRFSAERLKGVDSTLKIQPAKLEDSAVYLCASSALRVGRGEPQHFGDGTRLSIL.

V gene TRBV7-9 combines with J gene TRBJ1-4; TRBD1 might be the D (6 bases). Germline CDR1 and CDR2: SEHNR and FQNEAQ (reference sequence). The V end lost 5 bases, the J end lost 7 bases, and 17 bases lay between the germline ends. The CDR3 is 15 residues long. CDR3 amino acids: CASSLYRESGEKLFF. The DNA of the CDR3 is TGTGCCAGCAGCCTCTACAGGGAGAGCGGTGAAAAACTGTTTTTT.

A few counts support this clonotype. This chain connects TRBV7-3 to TRBJ2-2; TRBD1 aligns across 11 bases. The CDR3 sequence is 17 residues long. V dropped 0 bases and J dropped 6; count of bases not matched to a gene: 6. In germline, CDR1 is SGHTA, CDR2 FQGTGA. CDR3 amino acids: CASSLTSGQGAAGELFF. The DNA of the CDR3 is TGTGCCAGCAGCTTAACGTCCGGACAGGGGGCAGCCGGGGAGCTGTTTTTT.

This clonotype was detected a few times. Here the CDR3 DNA reads TGCGCCAGCAGCTTCGGACAGGATTACGAGCAGTACTTC. It encodes CASSFGQDYEQYF. The rearrangement links TRBV5-1 to TRBJ2-7; 7 bases fit TRBD1. Unmatched junction bases numbered 3, after V lost 2 bases and J lost 4 bases. CDR1 is SGHRS and CDR2 is YFSETQ in the germline V gene. The CDR3 loop spans 13 amino acids.

This clonotype turned up a few times. The chain uses TRBV19 and TRBJ2-1; D is possibly TRBD1 or TRBD2 (5 bases each). This CDR3 is 14 amino acids long. Germline V gene lookup returns CDR1 LNHDA and CDR2 SQIVND (reference sequence). Trimming shortened V by 11 bases and J by 2 bases, and 16 bases separated the two germline ends. The CDR3 DNA reads as TGTGCCTCGGGATGGGGGTTGGCCTACAATGAGCAGTTCTTC. It yields the protein CASGWGLAYNEQFF. Using reference TRBV19 and TRBJ2-1 for the parts outside the CDR3, the full variable domain is DGGITQSPKYLFRKEGQNVTLSCEQNLNHDAMYWYRQDPGQGLRLIYYSQIVNDFQKGDIAEGYSVSREKKESFPLTVTSAQKNPTAFYLCASGWGLAYNEQFFGPGTRLTVL.

The chain couples TRBV25-1 to TRBJ2-7; TRBD2 aligns across 7 bases. The CDR3 loop spans 14 amino acids. Germline V lookup: CDR1 MGHDK, CDR2 SYGVNS. V was clipped by 9 bases and J by 0 bases; unmatched bases: 8. CDR3 protein: CASRVGGTSYEQYF. In DNA, the CDR3 is TGTGCCAGTCGTGTGGGGGGGACCTCCTACGAGCAGTACTTC.

The V and J genes are TRBV29-1 and TRBJ2-3; D remains unclear. V was pared by 6 bases and J by 0 bases, with 13 bases between. In germline, CDR1 is SQVTM, CDR2 ANQGSEA. The CDR3 contains 14 residues. CDR3 nucleotides: TGCAGCGTAGGACGGCCAACTAGCACAGATACGCAGTATTTT. This translates into CSVGRPTSTDTQYF.

The J gene is TRBJ1-3, the V gene TRBV28; tentative D call: TRBD1 (6 bases). The length of the CDR3 is 14 residues. The ends were cut back, 7 bases at V and 2 bases at J, with 12 bases in the middle. In germline, CDR1 is MDHEN, CDR2 SYDVKM. The CDR3: CASNDGTPGNTIYF. The CDR3 DNA reads as TGTGCCAGCAATGACGGGACACCTGGAAACACCATATATTTT.

This clonotype was observed many times. This chain links TRBV19 with TRBJ1-5; no clear D. The V gene lost 3 bases and the J gene lost 0 bases, with 9 bases spanning the gap. CDR1 is LNHDA and CDR2 is SQIVND in the germline V gene (reference sequence). The CDR3 sequence is 15 residues long. CDR3 amino acids: CASSMDPYSNQPQHF. CDR3 nucleotides: TGTGCCAGTAGTATGGACCCCTATAGCAATCAGCCCCAGCATTTT.

The rearrangement joins TRBV7-2 to TRBJ2-1, with a tentative D call TRBD2 (7 bases). The germline CDR1 and CDR2 sequences are SGHTA and FQGNSA. This CDR3 spans 12 amino acids. V was pared by 3 bases and J by 14 bases, with 14 bases between. CDR3 coding DNA: TGTGCCAGCAGCTTTTCGCGGGGGCAGGAGTTCTTC. This translates into CASSFSRGQEFF.

This clonotype was counted only a few times. This CDR3 is CASMSGTYEQYF. The CDR3 nucleotides read TGTGCCAGCATGTCGGGAACCTACGAGCAGTACTTC. V gene TRBV2 combines with J gene TRBJ2-7, with D tentatively TRBD2 (5 bases). CDR3 size: 12 residues. Germline CDR1 reads SNHLY; CDR2 reads FYNNEI. Deletions cut 7 bases from V and 2 bases from J, with 9 bases between.

This clonotype was recorded a few times. This chain joins TRBV28 and TRBJ1-5; D perhaps matches TRBD1 (5 bases). V shed 6 bases and J shed 7 bases, with 10 bases lying between them. This CDR3 has 12 amino acids. Germline-derived CDR1 and CDR2 are MDHEN and SYDVKM. The CDR3 sequence is CASSLQGQPQHF. The CDR3 region has the DNA TGTGCCAGCAGCCTCCAGGGCCAGCCCCAGCATTTT.

In this sample, this clonotype turned up a few times. The CDR3 here is CASSGWGAGNTIYF. Here the CDR3 DNA reads TGTGCCAGCAGCGGATGGGGTGCGGGAAACACCATATATTTT. The chain couples TRBV9 to TRBJ1-3; no reliable D call. The CDR3 length is 14 residues. Germline CDR1 and CDR2: SGDLS and YYNGEE. V lost 3 bases to trimming and J lost 4 bases, with 11 bases between them.

This clonotype has just a few counts. V usage is TRBV6-2 or TRBV6-3 and J usage is TRBJ1-3; 7 nucleotides align to TRBD1. Germline V CDR1 and CDR2: MNHEY, SVGEGT. CDR3 size: 19 residues. V lost 0 bases and J lost 4; bases outside the gene matches: 15. CDR3 coding DNA: TGTGCCAGCAGTTACTCCCCAAACCGACAGGGAGGTAGCGGAAACACCATATATTTT. It yields the protein CASSYSPNRQGGSGNTIYF.

The chain links TRBV5-8 to TRBJ2-4, with D perhaps TRBD1 (5 bases). Per germline, CDR1 SGHTS and CDR2 YDEGEE. This CDR3 contains 14 residues. Trimming pared 0 bases from V and 5 bases from J, leaving 9 bases between. The chain's CDR3 is CASSLAREENIQYF. CDR3 DNA: TGTGCCAGCAGCTTGGCCAGGGAAGAAAACATTCAGTACTTC.

In this sample, this clonotype turned up many times. V is TRBV10-3 and J is TRBJ2-7, with 8 bases that match TRBD1. Per the germline V gene, CDR1 is ENHRY and CDR2 is SYGVKD. V trimming: 9 bases; J trimming: 2 bases; junction bases outside the gene matches: 6. The CDR3 contains 13 residues. The CDR3 sequence is CAIGPGQAYEQYF. The CDR3 DNA reads TGTGCCATAGGTCCGGGACAGGCCTACGAGCAGTACTTC.

This clonotype was counted a single time. Being one base from a much bigger clone, this may be a read error. This chain joins TRBV2 and TRBJ1-1; D is undetermined. Germline CDR1 and CDR2: SNHLY and FYNNEI. The CDR3 totals 14 residues. V gave up 6 bases and J gave up 0 bases, with 11 bases separating them. CDR3 amino acids: CASRERAVNTEAFF. CDR3 nucleotides: TGTGCCAGCAGAGAACGGGCAGTGAACACTGAAGCTTTCTTT. Variable domain in full (rest from reference TRBV2 and TRBJ1-1): EPEVTQTPSHQVTQMGQEVILRCVPISNHLYFYWYRQILGQKVEFLVSFYNNEISEKSEIFDDQFSVERPDGSNFTLKIRSTKLEDSAMYFCASRERAVNTEAFFGQGTRLTVV.

This clonotype was recorded at least ten times. The V call is TRBV7-3, the J call TRBJ1-5, with D possibly TRBD1 on 5 matching bases. The ends were cut back, 0 bases at V and 2 bases at J, with 11 bases in the middle. The CDR3 has 16 residues. Per the germline V gene, CDR1 is SGHTA and CDR2 is FQGTGA. The CDR3 bases are TGTGCCAGCAGCTTAACGGCGGGGGACGGCAATCAGCCCCAGCATTTT. It specifies CASSLTAGDGNQPQHF.

This clonotype has a handful of counts. This chain joins TRBV24-1 and TRBJ2-1; D is unclear. This CDR3 comprises 18 residues. V lost 0 bases to trimming and J lost 2 bases, with 16 bases between them. Germline CDR1 KGHDR, CDR2 SFDVKD. The CDR3 DNA reads TGTGCCACCAGTGATTTGACTTACCTCAATAGGCCCTACAATGAGCAGTTCTTC. Its protein product is CATSDLTYLNRPYNEQFF.

The chain uses TRBV25-1 and TRBJ1-6; D might be TRBD1 (6 bases). Germline-derived CDR1 and CDR2 are MGHDK and SYGVNS. The CDR3 length is 15 residues. The ends were cut back, 3 bases at V and 7 bases at J, with 13 bases in the middle. DNA of the CDR3: TGTGCCAGCAGTGATTCACAGGGTGTGAATTCACCCCTCCACTTT. Residues: CASSDSQGVNSPLHF.

This clonotype was counted at least ten times. The chain links TRBV30 to TRBJ1-2, with 8 positions matching TRBD1. Germline trimming cut 5 bases from V and 6 bases from J; bases unmatched to any gene: 5. The CDR3 spans 12 residues. Germline V gene data show CDR1 as GTSNPN and CDR2 as SVGIG (reference sequence). CDR3 residues: CAWAQGAHGYTF. The CDR3 bases are TGTGCCTGGGCGCAGGGGGCGCATGGCTACACCTTC.